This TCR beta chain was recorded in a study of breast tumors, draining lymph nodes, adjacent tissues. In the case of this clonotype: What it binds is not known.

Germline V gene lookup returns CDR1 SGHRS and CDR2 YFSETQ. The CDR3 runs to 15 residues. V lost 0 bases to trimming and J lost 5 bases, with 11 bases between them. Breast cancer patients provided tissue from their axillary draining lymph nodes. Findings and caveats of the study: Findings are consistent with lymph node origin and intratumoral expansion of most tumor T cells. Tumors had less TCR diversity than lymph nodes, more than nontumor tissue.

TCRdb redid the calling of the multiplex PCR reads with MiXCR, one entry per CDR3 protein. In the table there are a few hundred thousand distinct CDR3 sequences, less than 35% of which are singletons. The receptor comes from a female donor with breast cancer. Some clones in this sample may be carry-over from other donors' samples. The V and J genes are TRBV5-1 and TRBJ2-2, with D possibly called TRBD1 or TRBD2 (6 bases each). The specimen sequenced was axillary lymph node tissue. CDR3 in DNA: TGCGCCAGCAGCTTGGAAGGGGGGAGTACCGGGGAGCTGTTTTTT. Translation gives CASSLEGGSTGELFF.